A single sample is the source of the 2 T cell receptor beta chains below, sequenced in a study of blood T cells in healthy people across ages. The second PCR ran roughly 6 to 11 cycles with a sample-barcoded 5' primer and J-beta primers. TCRdb redid the calling of the 5' RACE reads with MiXCR, one entry per CDR3 protein. The sample lists around 1,000,000 distinct CDR3 sequences, 20% to 25% occurring once. These records were also assigned to another study, of T cells of mothers and their children.

The sample comprised blood. These receptors were obtained from a girl aged 2-9 years in good health.

This chain links TRBV28 with TRBJ2-7; 7 nucleotides line up with TRBD1. The CDR3 runs 13 residues. The junction had 13 bases not matched to a gene; V was cut back by 5 bases and J by 12 bases. The germline V gene has CDR1 MDHEN and CDR2 SYDVKM. The DNA of the CDR3 is TGTGCCAGCAGTCCCTCCTCCGGGACAGCTCCGTACTTC. It specifies CASSPSSGTAPYF.

V usage is TRBV4-3 and J usage is TRBJ1-2; TRBD1 aligns across 8 bases. CDR3 length: 14 residues. Germline V gives CDR1 LGHNA, CDR2 YSLEER. V lost 3 bases and J lost 8; bases outside the gene matches: 8. The CDR3 region is CASSHTTGVNGYTF. DNA of the CDR3: TGCGCCAGCAGCCATACGACAGGGGTTAACGGCTACACCTTC.